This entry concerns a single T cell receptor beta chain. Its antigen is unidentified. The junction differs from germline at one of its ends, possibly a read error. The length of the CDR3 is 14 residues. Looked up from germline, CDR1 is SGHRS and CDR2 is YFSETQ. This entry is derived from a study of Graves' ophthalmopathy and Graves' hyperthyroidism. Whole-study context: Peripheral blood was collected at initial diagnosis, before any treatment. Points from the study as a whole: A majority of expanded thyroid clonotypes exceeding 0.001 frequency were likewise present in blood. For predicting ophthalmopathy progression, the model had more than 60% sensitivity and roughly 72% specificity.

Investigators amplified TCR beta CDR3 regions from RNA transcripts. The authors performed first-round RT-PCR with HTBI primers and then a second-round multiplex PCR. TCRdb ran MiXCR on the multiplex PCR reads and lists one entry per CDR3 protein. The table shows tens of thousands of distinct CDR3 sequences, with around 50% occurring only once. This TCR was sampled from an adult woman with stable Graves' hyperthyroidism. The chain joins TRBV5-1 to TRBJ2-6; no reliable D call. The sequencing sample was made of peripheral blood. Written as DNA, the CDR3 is TGCGCCAGCAGCTTGGCCCTGGGGATCCGACCTGAAGCTTTC. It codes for CASSLALGIRPEAF.